The 25 T cell receptor beta chains given below trace back to one sample, sequenced in a study of cytomegalovirus exposure and HLA in healthy donors. With 60 Vbeta and 13 Jbeta primers, the PCR was carried out. Sequencing used immunoSEQ multiplex PCR; TCRdb keeps in-frame clones, though not all of them. The profile shows approximately 240,000 clones, 82% of them singletons. The specimen sequenced was PBMCs. The receptors originated from a woman aged 40 to 50 in good health and CMV-seropositive.

J is TRBJ2-3 and V is TRBV7-6; 13 bases map to TRBD2. This CDR3 is 17 amino acids long. The V gene's germline CDR1 is SGHVS and CDR2 FNYEAQ. The V gene end was trimmed by 8 bases and the J gene end by 4 bases; junction bases not matched to a gene: 12. This CDR3 is CASSPDTSGGVADTQYF. CDR3 coding DNA: TGTGCCAGCTCCCCAGATACTAGCGGGGGGGTTGCAGATACGCAGTATTTT.

The chain employs TRBV2 and TRBJ1-1; 9 bases are a match to TRBD1. Trimming removed 1 base from V and 10 bases from J; junction bases left unmatched: 7. The CDR3 has 14 amino acids. CDR1 and CDR2 (germline): SNHLY, FYNNEI. CDR3 region: CASSEGTGASPAFF. Here the CDR3 DNA reads TGTGCCAGCAGTGAAGGGACAGGGGCCTCTCCAGCTTTCTTT.

This clone has a single count. This chain joins TRBV10-3 and TRBJ1-1; a weak D match, TRBD1 (5 bases). V was shortened by 11 bases and J by 2 bases, with 18 bases between the two germline ends. Per germline, CDR1 ENHRY and CDR2 SYGVKD. This CDR3 spans 14 amino acids. CDR3 in amino acids: CASKETDTNTEAFF. In DNA form, the CDR3 reads TGTGCCTCCAAAGAGACAGACACTAACACTGAAGCTTTCTTT.

The chain links TRBV5-8 to TRBJ1-1; D ambiguous. Trimming removed 1 base at V and 4 bases at J, with 5 bases between. The CDR3 is made up of 12 amino acids. Germline CDR1 reads SGHTS; CDR2 reads YDEGEE. The CDR3 nucleotides are TGTGCCAGCAGCTTGACAATCACTGAAGCTTTCTTT. As protein: CASSLTITEAFF.

The chain carries TRBV9 and TRBJ1-3; no reliable D call. V lost 4 bases and J 0 bases, leaving 5 bases between the germline ends. The germline CDR1 and CDR2 sequences are SGDLS and YYNGEE. The CDR3 spans 13 residues. CDR3 in amino acids: CASSLSSGNTIYF. The DNA of the CDR3 is TGTGCCAGCAGCCTGAGCTCTGGAAACACCATATATTTT.

The chain uses TRBV11-2 and TRBJ2-1; 9 positions agree with TRBD2. The CDR3 runs 14 residues. The germline V gene encodes CDR1 SGHAT and CDR2 FQNNGV. Losses at the gene ends were 8 bases for V and 0 bases for J; bases not matched to a gene: 2. CDR3 nucleotides: TGTGCCAGCGCGGGGGGGACCTCCTACAATGAGCAGTTCTTC. It translates to CASAGGTSYNEQFF.

The rearrangement links TRBV19 to TRBJ1-1, with unresolved D. The germline gives CDR1 LNHDA, CDR2 SQIVND (reference sequence). The CDR3 sequence is 14 residues long. Trimming pared 6 bases from V and 1 base from J, leaving 12 bases between. This CDR3 reads CASRLGFPNTEAFF. The DNA of the CDR3 is TGTGCCAGTAGACTAGGTTTCCCGAACACTGAAGCTTTCTTT.

This chain links TRBV29-1 with TRBJ2-7; 8 bases line up with TRBD2. This CDR3 comprises 14 residues. V dropped 6 bases and J dropped 2; count of bases not matched to a gene: 9. CDR1 is SQVTM, CDR2 ANQGSEA, per germline. CDR3 DNA: TGCAGCGTCCTCACTAGCGGAACCGCCTACGAGCAGTACTTC. Encoded protein: CSVLTSGTAYEQYF.

J is TRBJ1-1 and V is TRBV10-3; weak D call: TRBD1 (5 bases). V gave up 6 bases and J gave up 7 bases, with 21 bases separating them. CDR1 and CDR2 from the germline V gene are ENHRY and SYGVKD. This CDR3 has 15 residues. The chain's CDR3 is CAIRPTRTGGVEAFF. In nucleotides, the CDR3 is TGTGCCATCAGACCGACCCGAACGGGGGGTGTTGAAGCTTTCTTT.

This rearrangement joins TRBV14 to TRBJ1-2, with D unresolved. The CDR3 runs 14 residues. The germline V gene has CDR1 SGHDN and CDR2 FVKESK. Trimming pared 4 bases from V and 0 bases from J, leaving 9 bases between. The CDR3 loop reads CASSLGASNYGYTF. CDR3 coding DNA: TGTGCCAGCAGCCTGGGCGCGTCTAACTATGGCTACACCTTC.

The chain carries TRBV11-2 and TRBJ2-5; D might be TRBD2 (7 bases). The CDR3 has 16 amino acids. Germline V gene lookup returns CDR1 SGHAT and CDR2 FQNNGV. The ends were cut back, 0 bases at V and 11 bases at J, with 22 bases in the middle. The CDR3 loop is CASSLDGGAGAFRQYF. CDR3 bases: TGTGCCAGCAGCTTAGATGGGGGCGCGGGGGCCTTTCGGCAGTACTTC.

The CDR3 nucleotides are TGTGCCAGCAGCTTCCGAGGGGGGCAGTACTTC. As protein: CASSFRGGQYF. The genes are TRBV11-2 and TRBJ2-7; D possibly corresponds to TRBD1 (6 bases). The CDR3 length is 11 residues. V was clipped by 3 bases and J by 9 bases, with 9 bases between them. Germline V gene lookup returns CDR1 SGHAT and CDR2 FQNNGV.

This clone was seen a few times. The rearrangement uses TRBV21-1 and TRBJ2-3; the table's D call TRBD1 went unverified against the DNA. TRBV21-1 is listed as a pseudogene. CDR3 size: 14 residues. The CDR3 reads CASRRQGAVDTQYF. As DNA, the CDR3 is TGTGCCAGCCGACGGCAGGGGGCCGTAGATACGCAGTATTTT.

The J gene is TRBJ2-7, the V gene TRBV5-6; D perhaps matches TRBD1 (6 bases). The CDR3 is 14 residues long. Germline V gene lookup returns CDR1 SGHDT and CDR2 YYEEEE. V lost 4 bases and J 4 bases, leaving 15 bases between the germline ends. The CDR3 DNA follows: TGTGCCAGCAGCGTGTCCGGGACACAGTACGAGCAGTACTTC. It encodes CASSVSGTQYEQYF.

V and J are TRBV7-9 and TRBJ2-3, with TRBD2 matching 9 bases. The germline gives CDR1 SEHNR, CDR2 FQNEAQ (reference sequence). This CDR3 has 19 amino acids. V was clipped by 6 bases and J by 4 bases; unmatched bases: 20. CDR3 sequence: CASRGGLAGHSWGPDTQYF. The CDR3 DNA sequence: TGTGCCAGCAGAGGGGGGCTAGCGGGACACTCATGGGGCCCAGATACGCAGTATTTT.

The chain recombines TRBV2 with TRBJ2-7, with TRBD2 matching 7 bases. The CDR3 extends over 14 amino acids. The germline V gene encodes CDR1 SNHLY and CDR2 FYNNEI. The junction had 8 bases not matched to a gene; V was cut back by 0 bases and J by 9 bases. As DNA, the CDR3 is TGTGCCAGCAGTGAAGCGTACGCAGGGAGGGGGCAGTACTTC. As protein: CASSEAYAGRGQYF.

The gene calls are TRBV11-3 and TRBJ2-5; 7 nucleotides align to TRBD1. CDR1 and CDR2 from the germline V gene are SGHNT and YENEEA. Trimming cost V 5 bases and J 2 bases; bases outside gene matches: 17. The CDR3 sequence is 18 residues long. The chain's CDR3 is CASSNYLDRDNQQETQYF. The DNA for the CDR3 is TGTGCCAGCAGCAACTACCTTGACAGGGATAACCAACAAGAGACCCAGTACTTC.

This chain joins TRBV1 and TRBJ2-2; the table's D gene call, TRBD1, was not cross checked with the DNA. TRBV1 is an annotated pseudogene. This CDR3 spans 17 amino acids. The CDR3 sequence: CTSSQDGDSPNTGELFF. In DNA form, the CDR3 reads TGCACCAGCAGCCAAGATGGGGACAGCCCGAACACCGGGGAGCTGTTTTTT.

The chain links TRBV5-6 to TRBJ1-6, with TRBD1 matching 11 bases. After removal of 2 bases from V and 10 bases from J, the junction contained 11 bases not matched to a gene. Per germline, CDR1 SGHDT and CDR2 YYEEEE. CDR3 length: 17 amino acids. CDR3 protein: CASSLWTGGSGDSPLHF. The CDR3 DNA reads TGTGCCAGCAGCTTATGGACAGGGGGCTCTGGGGACTCACCCCTCCACTTT.

This chain links TRBV28 with TRBJ1-2; D is possibly TRBD1 (5 bases). V was cut by 5 bases and J by 8 bases, with 12 bases left in between. Germline CDR1 is MDHEN and CDR2 is SYDVKM. CDR3 size: 12 residues. The CDR3 spells CASSIRQTGYTF. Written as DNA, the CDR3 is TGTGCCAGCAGTATAAGACAGACCGGCTACACCTTC.

This sequence joins TRBV9 and TRBJ2-7, with 8 bases matching TRBD2. Trimming cost V 3 bases and J 3 bases; bases outside gene matches: 8. Germline V gene sequence: CDR1 SGDLS, CDR2 YYNGEE. The CDR3 has 15 amino acids. The CDR3 loop is CASSALGGADYEQYF. The CDR3 nucleotides are TGTGCCAGCAGCGCCCTCGGGGGGGCCGACTACGAGCAGTACTTC.

The CDR3 region is CASSIRQGATNYGYTF. CDR3 nucleotide sequence: TGTGCCAGTAGTATTCGTCAGGGGGCAACTAACTATGGCTACACCTTC. The chain employs TRBV19 and TRBJ1-2; 8 bases line up with TRBD1. Looked up from germline, CDR1 is LNHDA and CDR2 is SQIVND (reference sequence). This CDR3 contains 16 residues. J lost 0 bases, V lost 3 bases, and 6 bases had no gene match.

The rearrangement uses TRBV25-1 and TRBJ1-1; a weak D match, TRBD1 (5 bases). Germline V lookup: CDR1 MGHDK, CDR2 SYGVNS. The V gene lost 1 base and the J gene lost 8 bases, with 17 bases spanning the gap. The CDR3 loop spans 15 amino acids. The CDR3 here is CASSELGRGRAEAFF. DNA for the CDR3: TGTGCCAGCAGTGAATTGGGGCGGGGACGGGCAGAAGCTTTCTTT.

In this sample, this clone turned up a few times. The V and J genes are TRBV30 and TRBJ1-5, with TRBD1 matching over 7 bases. Germline CDR1 GTSNPN, CDR2 SVGIG (reference sequence). This CDR3 comprises 15 residues. The trim removed 3 bases at V and 7 bases at J, leaving 12 bases unmatched. CDR3 nucleotides: TGTGCCTGGAGCGAGGGACAGAGACGGTTGCAGCCCCAGCATTTT. Translating it yields CAWSEGQRRLQPQHF.

V is TRBV5-6 and J is TRBJ2-5, with a weak D call TRBD2 (6 bases). The CDR3 spans 14 residues. Between the trimmed V and J ends, which lost 6 bases and 5 bases, there was a span of 17 bases. From germline, CDR1 is SGHDT and CDR2 YYEEEE. Here the CDR3 reads CASTLGGKGETQYF. CDR3 nucleotides: TGTGCCAGCACCCTTGGGGGGAAAGGGGAGACCCAGTACTTC.